Below, 23 T cell receptor beta chains from the same sample are listed, as sequenced in a study of vaccination and CD4 T cells after COVID-19. The antigens these receptors bind are not known. Treatment denoted: approximately 9-day PBMC culture with coronavirus spike peptide pools or control peptides (ViraFEST assay). The Oncomine TCR Beta short-read assay was what sequenced the DNA obtained from cultured CD4+ T cells. TCRdb redid the calling of the PCR reads with MiXCR, one entry per CDR3 protein. The table includes about 13,000 distinct CDR3 sequences, around two fifths detected once. Sample: CD4+ T cells from blood, cultured in vitro. Receptors originate from a human donor who had recovered from COVID-19.

The chain recombines TRBV12-3 or TRBV12-4 with TRBJ1-1, with 8 bases lining up with TRBD1. With V trimmed by 4 bases and J by 8 bases, 6 bases remained unmatched. The CDR3 is 13 amino acids. CDR3 DNA sequence: TGTGCCAGCAGTTCTACAGGGGGATGGGAAGCTTTCTTT. It is translated as CASSSTGGWEAFF.

The CDR3 here is CASSRLAGGQETQYF. The CDR3, as DNA: TGTGCCAGTAGTAGGTTAGCGGGGGGGCAAGAGACCCAGTACTTC. The genes are TRBV19 and TRBJ2-5, with TRBD2 identical over 11 bases. Trimming removed 4 bases from V and 2 bases from J; junction bases left unmatched: 3. Germline values: CDR1 LNHDA, CDR2 SQIVND (reference sequence). There are 15 residues in the CDR3. Based on the CDR3 plus reference TRBV19 and TRBJ2-5, the full variable domain is DGGITQSPKYLFRKEGQNVTLSCEQNLNHDAMYWYRQDPGQGLRLIYYSQIVNDFQKGDIAEGYSVSREKKESFPLTVTSAQKNPTAFYLCASSRLAGGQETQYFGPGTRLLVL.

The chain is built from TRBV2 and TRBJ1-1, with 10 bases aligning to TRBD1. Germline CDR1 reads SNHLY; CDR2 reads FYNNEI. The CDR3 is 14 amino acids. Unmatched junction bases numbered 2, after V lost 6 bases and J lost 1 base. The DNA of the CDR3 is TGTGCCAGCAGCGACAGGGGGCGGAACACTGAAGCTTTCTTT. Its translation: CASSDRGRNTEAFF.

The chain combines TRBV19 with TRBJ1-2; no firm D call. Germline V gene data show CDR1 as LNHDA and CDR2 as SQIVND (reference sequence). There are 13 residues in the CDR3. V was shortened by 7 bases and J by 5 bases, with 14 bases between the two germline ends. The DNA of the CDR3 is TGTGCCAGTATGACCCTGGGAACATATGGCTACACCTTC. Translation gives CASMTLGTYGYTF.

This chain links TRBV6-2 or TRBV6-3 with TRBJ2-7; a possible D gene is TRBD2 (6 bases). This CDR3 has 16 residues. Germline V gives CDR1 MNHEY, CDR2 SVGEGT. Trimming removed 5 bases from V and 7 bases from J, with 24 bases in between. CDR3 in amino acids: CASSTTTRERMREQYF. CDR3 bases: TGTGCCAGCAGTACCACGACCCGGGAGCGGATGAGGGAGCAGTACTTC.

This clonotype was counted between two and nine times. This chain joins TRBV6-5 and TRBJ1-1; D is unclear. The CDR3 is made up of 15 amino acids. V shed 2 bases and J shed 4 bases, with 14 bases lying between them. Germline V gene data show CDR1 as MNHEY and CDR2 as SVGAGI. The CDR3 reads CASSYLGLSGTEAFF. In DNA, the CDR3 is TGTGCCAGCAGTTACCTCGGTCTCTCGGGCACTGAAGCTTTCTTT.

The chain combines TRBV14 with TRBJ2-7; 8 nucleotides line up with TRBD1. Germline V gene data show CDR1 as SGHDN and CDR2 as FVKESK. The CDR3 spans 15 residues. The trim removed 4 bases at V and 5 bases at J, leaving 10 bases unmatched. CDR3 amino acids: CASSPGQGRRDEQYF. The CDR3 DNA follows: TGTGCCAGCAGCCCAGGACAGGGACGGAGGGACGAGCAGTACTTC.

The CDR3 DNA is TGTGCCACCAGCAGCACAAGGGGACAGCTAAATTCACCCCTCCACTTT. Amino acid sequence: CATSSTRGQLNSPLHF. The gene calls are TRBV15 and TRBJ1-6; 7 nucleotides match TRBD1. Germline assignment: CDR1 LNHNV and CDR2 YYDKDF (reference sequence). The length of the CDR3 is 16 residues. V was pared by 3 bases and J by 7 bases, with 9 bases of the junction left unmatched. Using reference TRBV15 and TRBJ1-6 for the parts outside the CDR3, the full variable domain is DAMVIQNPRYQVTQFGKPVTLSCSQTLNHNVMYWYQQKSSQAPKLLFHYYDKDFNNEADTPDNFQSRRPNTSFCFLDIRSPGLGDTAMYLCATSSTRGQLNSPLHFGNGTRLTVT.

By sample fraction, this clonotype is hyperexpanded. V gene TRBV30 combines with J gene TRBJ1-5; 9 nucleotides agree with TRBD1. The junction had 7 bases not matched to a gene; V was cut back by 3 bases and J by 1 base. This CDR3 spans 16 amino acids. Germline V lookup: CDR1 GTSNPN, CDR2 SVGIG (reference sequence). CDR3 region: CAWSNRGRGSNQPQHF. CDR3 coding DNA: TGTGCCTGGAGCAACAGGGGGCGAGGGAGCAATCAGCCCCAGCATTTT.

This clonotype was detected only a few times. The chain uses TRBV6-1 and TRBJ2-2; 9 nucleotides align to TRBD1. The CDR3 is 13 amino acids. The V gene's germline CDR1 is MNHNS and CDR2 SASEGT. Germline trimming cut 6 bases from V and 6 bases from J; bases unmatched to any gene: 2. The CDR3 sequence: CASRGTGSGELFF. CDR3 nucleotides: TGTGCCAGCAGGGGGACAGGGTCCGGGGAGCTGTTTTTT.

The V and J genes are TRBV11-3 and TRBJ2-7, with 8 positions matching TRBD1. V lost 5 bases, J lost 2 bases, and 5 bases stayed unmatched. Germline lookup yields CDR1 SGHNT and CDR2 YENEEA. The CDR3 runs to 14 residues. The CDR3 DNA is TGTGCCAGCAGCCCGGGGGACAGGCCCTACGAGCAGTACTTC. This gives the protein CASSPGDRPYEQYF.

The CDR3 is CASSLGGVRTDTQYF. The CDR3, as DNA: TGCGCCAGCAGCTTAGGAGGGGTCAGGACAGATACGCAGTATTTT. V gene TRBV5-1 combines with J gene TRBJ2-3; a possible D gene is TRBD2 (6 bases). Trimming removed 2 bases at V and 3 bases at J, with 13 bases between. Germline CDR1 SGHRS, CDR2 YFSETQ. This CDR3 is built from 15 residues.

The J gene is TRBJ1-5, the V gene TRBV7-9, with D possibly TRBD1 on 6 matching bases. Germline V gene data show CDR1 as SEHNR and CDR2 as FQNEAQ (reference sequence). Trimming pared 5 bases from V and 0 bases from J, leaving 11 bases between. The CDR3 totals 15 residues. The CDR3 sequence: CASSPGAYSNQPQHF. The CDR3 DNA follows: TGTGCCAGCAGCCCAGGGGCATATAGCAATCAGCCCCAGCATTTT.

The genes are TRBV2 and TRBJ1-3, with a weak D call TRBD1 (5 bases). The CDR3 length is 15 residues. The germline V gene has CDR1 SNHLY and CDR2 FYNNEI. Trimming shortened V by 5 bases and J by 6 bases, and 17 bases separated the two germline ends. The CDR3 DNA reads TGTGCCAGCAGTACGACGGACATGGGGCTAAACACCATATATTTT. This gives the protein CASSTTDMGLNTIYF.

This rearrangement joins TRBV11-3 to TRBJ2-3; D call uncertain. CDR1 is SGHNT and CDR2 is YENEEA in the germline V gene. CDR3 length equals 12 residues. Deletions cut 6 bases from V and 1 base from J, with 5 bases between. Here the CDR3 reads CASSYRTDTQYF. The CDR3 bases are TGTGCCAGCAGTTACCGCACAGATACGCAGTATTTT.

This rearrangement joins TRBV7-6 to TRBJ2-5; D may match TRBD1 or TRBD2 (5 bases each). CDR1 is SGHVS and CDR2 is FNYEAQ in the germline V gene. This CDR3 is built from 11 residues. V was cut by 5 bases and J by 9 bases, with 10 bases left in between. The CDR3 loop is CASSHRGAQYF. The CDR3 DNA sequence: TGTGCCAGCAGCCATCGAGGGGCCCAGTACTTC.

This chain links TRBV20-1 with TRBJ1-2; TRBD1 aligns across 9 bases. The ends lost 6 bases at V and 4 bases at J; junction bases unmatched: 6. This CDR3 is built from 13 residues. Germline lookup yields CDR1 DFQATT and CDR2 SNEGSKA (reference sequence). CDR3 bases: TGCAGTGCCCAACGGACAGGGGTCTATGGCTACACCTTC. Translating gives CSAQRTGVYGYTF.

This clonotype appeared a few times. The chain combines TRBV7-2 with TRBJ1-1, with 9 bases fitting TRBD1. Germline lookup yields CDR1 SGHTA and CDR2 FQGNSA. The CDR3 runs 14 residues. Trimming at V came to 5 bases and at J to 11 bases, leaving 12 bases not matched to a gene. The CDR3 sequence: CASSVTTGGVGAFF. As DNA, the CDR3 is TGTGCCAGCAGCGTAACAACAGGGGGCGTTGGGGCTTTCTTT.

This chain connects TRBV7-8 to TRBJ2-1; D unresolved. The CDR3 totals 15 residues. Germline loops: CDR1 SGHVS, CDR2 FQNEAQ. The V gene lost 3 bases and the J gene lost 4 bases, with 13 bases spanning the gap. The CDR3 sequence: CASSLGPEAYNEQFF. In nucleotides, the CDR3 is TGTGCCAGCAGCTTGGGTCCTGAGGCTTACAATGAGCAGTTCTTC.

This clonotype has a single count. This chain connects TRBV4-1 to TRBJ2-5; 11 bases fit TRBD1. J lost 9 bases, V lost 2 bases, and 8 bases had no gene match. CDR3 length equals 15 residues. CDR1 is MGHRA and CDR2 is YSYEKL in the germline V gene. The CDR3 sequence is CASSQPRDRGAAQYF. The CDR3 DNA sequence: TGCGCCAGCAGCCAACCCCGGGACAGGGGGGCGGCCCAGTACTTC.

This clonotype was observed a few times. The V and J genes are TRBV7-9 and TRBJ2-1; D call uncertain. The CDR3 length is 13 residues. Per the germline V gene, CDR1 is SEHNR and CDR2 is FQNEAQ (reference sequence). Trimming removed 4 bases at V and 1 base at J, with 5 bases between. CDR3 coding DNA: TGTGCCAGCAGCTATATATCCTACAATGAGCAGTTCTTC. As protein: CASSYISYNEQFF. The variable domain in full, with the rest retrieved from reference TRBV7-9 and TRBJ2-1, is DTGVSQNPRHKITKRGQNVTFRCDPISEHNRLYWYRQTLGQGPEFLTYFQNEAQLEKSRLLSDRFSAERPKGSFSTLEIQRTEQGDSAMYLCASSYISYNEQFFGPGTRLTVL.

This chain connects TRBV19 to TRBJ2-5; D perhaps matches TRBD2 (6 bases). CDR1 and CDR2 from the germline V gene are LNHDA and SQIVND (reference sequence). The CDR3 sequence is 12 residues long. V was pared by 2 bases and J by 9 bases, with 10 bases between. The CDR3: CASSIPRGAQYF. CDR3 nucleotides: TGTGCCAGTAGTATACCTCGCGGGGCCCAGTACTTC.

This clonotype has more than one count but fewer than ten. The chain employs TRBV7-8 and TRBJ2-6; D not resolved. Germline values: CDR1 SGHVS, CDR2 FQNEAQ. V shed 2 bases and J shed 0 bases, with 17 bases lying between them. This CDR3 is built from 19 residues. CDR3 sequence: CASSLMSTVHSSGANVLTF. As DNA, the CDR3 is TGTGCCAGCAGCTTAATGAGTACGGTCCATAGCTCTGGGGCCAACGTCCTGACTTTC.